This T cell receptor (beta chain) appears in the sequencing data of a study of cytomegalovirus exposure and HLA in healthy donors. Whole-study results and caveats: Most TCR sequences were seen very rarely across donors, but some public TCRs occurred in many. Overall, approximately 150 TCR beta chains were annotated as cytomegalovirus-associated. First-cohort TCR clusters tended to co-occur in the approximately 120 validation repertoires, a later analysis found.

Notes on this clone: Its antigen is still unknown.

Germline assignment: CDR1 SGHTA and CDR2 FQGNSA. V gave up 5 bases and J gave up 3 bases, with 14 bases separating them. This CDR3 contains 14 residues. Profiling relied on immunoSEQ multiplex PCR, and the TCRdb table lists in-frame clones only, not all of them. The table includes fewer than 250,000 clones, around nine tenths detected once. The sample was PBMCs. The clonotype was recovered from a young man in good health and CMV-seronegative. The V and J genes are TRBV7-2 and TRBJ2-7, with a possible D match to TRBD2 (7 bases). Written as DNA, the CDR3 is TGTGCCAGCAGCCCCCGGGGAGGGGGCTACGAGCAGTACTTC. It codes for CASSPRGGGYEQYF.